This is a list of T cell receptor beta chains from one sample in a study of blood T cell repertoires in COVID-19. Clones were sequenced by immunoSEQ multiplex PCR, and TCRdb holds only the in-frame ones, with some missing. The table lists 110,000 or so clones, roughly four fifths of them singletons. Sequenced: peripheral blood. The source of these receptors is a woman older than 75 with acute or convalescent COVID-19. Each CDR3 is given with its conserved first and last residue. A D gene is named only where the DNA matches it firmly. Clone size is not always given. Where it is, it says once, few, many or a class for expanded clones.

>TRBD2|TRBV5-6|.|TRBJ2-2
TGTGCCAGCAGCTTCCAGCGGGAGAGCACCGGGGAGCTGTTTTTT
CASSFQRESTGELFF
>TRBD2|TRBV3-1/TRBV3-2|.|TRBJ2-1
TGTGCCAGCAGCCAAGTAGGTGGCGGGAGCGATGAGCAGTTCTTC
CASSQVGGGSDEQFF
>.|TRBV24-1|.|TRBJ2-3
TGTGCCACCAGTGATTTTGGGACACTGGGGGATACGCAGTATTTT
CATSDFGTLGDTQYF
>.|TRBV9|.|TRBJ2-6
TGTGCCAGCAGCCCCAAGACAGGCTCCAGGGCCAACGTCCTGACTTTC
CASSPKTGSRANVLTF
>TRBD1|TRBV7-2|once|TRBJ2-1
TGTGCCAGCAGCTCTCGACAGGGATTATACAATGAGCAGTTCTTC
CASSSRQGLYNEQFF
>TRBD1|TRBV10-3|.|TRBJ1-2
TGTGCCATCAGTGATCCCGGGACAGGGGGCCATGGCTACACCTTC
CAISDPGTGGHGYTF
>.|TRBV12-5|few|TRBJ2-1
TGTGCTAGTGGCTCGACTGAGAACGCCTACAATGAGCAGTTCTTC
CASGSTENAYNEQFF
>TRBD1|TRBV7-9|few|TRBJ1-3
TGTGCCAGCAGGTCCGGGACAGGGGATGGAAACACCATATATTTT
CASRSGTGDGNTIYF
>TRBD2|TRBV6-5|.|TRBJ2-7
TGTGCCAGCAGTCGGGGACTAGACTACGAGCAGTACTTC
CASSRGLDYEQYF
>TRBD1|TRBV18|.|TRBJ1-2
TGTGCCAGCTCACCGGGCCCGGGACAGGTCTATGGCTACACCTTC
CASSPGPGQVYGYTF
>.|TRBV24-1|.|TRBJ1-2
TGTGCCACCAGTGACTCGACGGACTACTATGGCTACACCTTC
CATSDSTDYYGYTF
>.|TRBV14|.|TRBJ1-1
TGTGCCAGCAGCCAACTCGGAGGACACACTGAAGCTTTCTTT
CASSQLGGHTEAFF
>TRBD1|TRBV19|once|TRBJ1-1
TGTGCCACCAGAAGGGGGCGGGAAGGAGTGAACACTGAAGCTTTCTTT
CATRRGREGVNTEAFF
>.|TRBV19|once|TRBJ2-5
TGTGCCAGTAGTATTGGAGGACTCCTGCAAGAGACCCAGTACTTC
CASSIGGLLQETQYF
>.|TRBV29-1|.|TRBJ1-5
TGCAGCGCAAGAGACAGCCCCAATCAGCCCCAGCATTTT
CSARDSPNQPQHF
>TRBD1|TRBV6-2/TRBV6-3|.|TRBJ1-4
TGTGCCAGCAGTTACCTCCACAGGGGATTCGCTAAACTGTTTTTT
CASSYLHRGFAKLFF
>.|TRBV19|once|TRBJ1-3
TGTGCCAGTAGGGTCGATAGTTCTGGAAACACCATATATTTT
CASRVDSSGNTIYF
>TRBD2|TRBV11-2|.|TRBJ2-1
TGTGCCAGCAGCCGCAGAACTAGCGGGAACTACAATGAGCAGTTCTTC
CASSRRTSGNYNEQFF
>.|TRBV28|few|TRBJ2-4
TGTGCCAGCAGTGCGGTCTCTAGTGAAAATCCCAAAAACATTCAGTACTTC
CASSAVSSENPKNIQYF
>TRBD1|TRBV5-1|.|TRBJ1-1
TGCGCCAGCAGCTTTTCTCCGGGACAGAGAATGAACACTGAAGCTTTCTTT
CASSFSPGQRMNTEAFF
>TRBD1|TRBV6-5|.|TRBJ1-5
TGTGCCAGCAGCCCCGGACAGGGGGCTAGCCAGCCCCAGCATTTT
CASSPGQGASQPQHF
>.|TRBV25-1|.|TRBJ2-3
TGTGCCAGCAGTGAGCAGCTAGGAACAGATACGCAGTATTTT
CASSEQLGTDTQYF
>.|TRBV11-2|once|TRBJ2-3
TGTGCCAGCAGGGTTAGGTTCGGGATCCAGACAGATACGCAGTATTTT
CASRVRFGIQTDTQYF
>TRBD1|TRBV6-5|once|TRBJ1-2
TGTGCCAGCAGTTCCTCCGGGACAGACTATGGCTACACCTTC
CASSSSGTDYGYTF
>.|TRBV3-1/TRBV3-2|.|TRBJ2-3
TGTGCCAGCAGCCATAGCGGAAAAAGCACAGATACGCAGTATTTT
CASSHSGKSTDTQYF
>.|TRBV25-1|few|TRBJ1-3
TGTGCCAGCACCCCCGGGGGGTCTGGAAACACCATATATTTT
CASTPGGSGNTIYF
>.|TRBV25-1|.|TRBJ1-1
TGTGCCAGCAGGGATAAGGCAGCGACGAACACTGAAGCTTTCTTT
CASRDKAATNTEAFF
>.|TRBV14|.|TRBJ1-1
TGTGCCAGCAGCCTACAGGGTCACACTGAAGCTTTCTTT
CASSLQGHTEAFF
>TRBD1|TRBV18|.|TRBJ1-2
TGTGCCAGCGCCAAAGGGGGCTTTAACTATGGCTACACCTTC
CASAKGGFNYGYTF
>.|TRBV7-2|.|TRBJ2-5
TGTGCCAGCAGCTACTTTCCCCAAGAGACCCAGTACTTC
CASSYFPQETQYF
>.|TRBV27|.|TRBJ1-5
TGTGCCAGCAGTTTACCAAGACAGGTACGTTCTCCCCAGCATTTT
CASSLPRQVRSPQHF
>TRBD1|TRBV7-9|.|TRBJ2-2
TGTGCCAGCAGCCGACAGGGGGTGGCCGGGGAGCTGTTTTTT
CASSRQGVAGELFF
>.|TRBV7-2|.|TRBJ1-1
TGTGCCAGCAGCTTAAGTCAGGGCTCTGGTGAAGCTTTCTTT
CASSLSQGSGEAFF
>TRBD1|TRBV12-3/TRBV12-4|.|TRBJ1-2
TGTGCCAGCAGACCGAGACAGGGCCGAGGCTACACCTTC
CASRPRQGRGYTF
>.|TRBV5-1|.|TRBJ1-2
TGCGCCAGCAGCCTTGACAGATATGGCTACACCTTC
CASSLDRYGYTF
>.|TRBV4-3|.|TRBJ2-1
TGCGCCAGCAGCCAAGGGGGTGGCGGGATGGTTTCCTACAATGAGCAGTTCTTC
CASSQGGGGMVSYNEQFF
>TRBD2|TRBV10-3|.|TRBJ2-1
TGTGCCATCAGTGAGTCAAAGGGACTAGCAAGAGTTGAGCAGTTCTTC
CAISESKGLARVEQFF
>TRBD1|TRBV18|once|TRBJ1-1
TGTGCCAGCTCACCACGGACAGGGGTGAACACTGAAGCTTTCTTT
CASSPRTGVNTEAFF
>TRBD1|TRBV6-5|.|TRBJ1-1
TGTGCCAGCAGTAGGACAGGGGGCGTCCCTGAAGCTTTCTTT
CASSRTGGVPEAFF
>.|TRBV7-9|once|TRBJ2-7
TGTGCCAGCAGCTTCCAGGGTTTCGAGCAGTACTTC
CASSFQGFEQYF
>TRBD2|TRBV19|.|TRBJ2-2
TGTGCCAGTAGTACCCCCAGCGGGGTTTTCACCGGGGAGCTGTTTTTT
CASSTPSGVFTGELFF
>TRBD2|TRBV29-1|few|TRBJ2-1
TGCAGCGTGCGGACCAGCGGGAGAGGTAATGAGCAGTTCTTC
CSVRTSGRGNEQFF
>.|TRBV24-1|.|TRBJ2-1
TGTGCCACCAGTGGGCCTGGCCCCTACAATGAGCAGTTCTTC
CATSGPGPYNEQFF
>.|TRBV7-2|.|TRBJ2-7
TGTGCCAGCAGCTTAGCCGCCAGTACTAACGAGCAGTACTTC
CASSLAASTNEQYF
>.|TRBV19|.|TRBJ2-5
TGTGCCAGTAGGGCCAGACTGGAAGAGACCCAGTACTTC
CASRARLEETQYF
>.|TRBV6-2/TRBV6-3|once|TRBJ2-1
TGTGCCAGCAGTGGCGGGCCGTCCAATGAGCAGTTCTTC
CASSGGPSNEQFF
>.|TRBV2|many|TRBJ1-6
TGTGCCAGCAGTGAAGCCGCGGGGCTCGTGGAAGGTTCACCCCTCCACTTT
CASSEAAGLVEGSPLHF